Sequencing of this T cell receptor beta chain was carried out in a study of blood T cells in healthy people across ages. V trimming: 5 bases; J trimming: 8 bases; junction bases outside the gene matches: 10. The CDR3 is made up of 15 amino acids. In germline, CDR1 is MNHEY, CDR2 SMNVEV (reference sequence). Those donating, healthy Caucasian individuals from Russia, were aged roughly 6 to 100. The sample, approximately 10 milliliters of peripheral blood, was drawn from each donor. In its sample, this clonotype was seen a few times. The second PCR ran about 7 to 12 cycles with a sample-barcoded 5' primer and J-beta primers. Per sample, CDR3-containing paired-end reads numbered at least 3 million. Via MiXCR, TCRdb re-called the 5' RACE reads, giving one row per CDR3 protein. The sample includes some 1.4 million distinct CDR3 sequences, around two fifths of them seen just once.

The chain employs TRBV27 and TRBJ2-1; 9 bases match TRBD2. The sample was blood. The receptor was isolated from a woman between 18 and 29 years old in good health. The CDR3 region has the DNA TGTGCCAGCAGTGCCCGGCTAGCGGGGATAGATGAGCAGTTCTTC. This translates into CASSARLAGIDEQFF.